Listed here are 10 T cell receptor beta chains from one sample, sequenced in a study of blood T cell repertoires in COVID-19. The method was immunoSEQ multiplex PCR; TCRdb's version includes in-frame clones alone and lacks a portion of them. The data hold roughly 24,000 clones, with 70% to 90% observed a single time. Sequences were obtained from peripheral blood. The receptor set was obtained from a man in his 70s with COVID-19, enrolled during active disease.

The chain has TRBV19 and TRBJ2-3, with D unclear. This CDR3 region has 16 residues. CDR1 is LNHDA, CDR2 SQIVND, per germline (reference sequence). Between the trimmed V and J ends, which lost 5 bases and 2 bases, there was a span of 17 bases. In DNA, the CDR3 is TGTGCCAGTAGTTTCCAGACTCCCCTGGTCACAGATACGCAGTATTTT. It codes for CASSFQTPLVTDTQYF.

The chain employs TRBV5-6 and TRBJ2-5; 8 nucleotides agree with TRBD1. Germline assignment: CDR1 SGHDT and CDR2 YYEEEE. The CDR3 contains 15 residues. The V and J ends lost 4 bases and 5 bases, in that order; junction bases with no gene match: 10. In DNA form, the CDR3 reads TGTGCCAGCAGCCGGCGGACAGGGCGCCCGGAGACCCAGTACTTC. Protein product: CASSRRTGRPETQYF.

The J gene is TRBJ2-7, the V gene TRBV11-2; 9 bases map to TRBD2. The CDR3 runs to 14 residues. The trim removed 3 bases at V and 3 bases at J, leaving 3 bases unmatched. The germline V gene has CDR1 SGHAT and CDR2 FQNNGV. CDR3 bases: TGTGCCAGCAGCTTCGGGACTAGCTTCTACGAGCAGTACTTC. It is translated as CASSFGTSFYEQYF.

The rearrangement uses TRBV5-1 and TRBJ2-3; possible D gene TRBD2, 6 bases. Germline CDR1 reads SGHRS; CDR2 reads YFSETQ. The length of the CDR3 is 13 residues. The germline V and J ends were trimmed by 6 bases and 6 bases, with 14 bases remaining between them. The CDR3 loop reads CASKRDLGDTQYF. CDR3 coding DNA: TGCGCCAGCAAGAGGGACTTGGGGGATACGCAGTATTTT.

The V call is TRBV30, the J call TRBJ2-7; TRBD1 matches at 9 bases. CDR1 GTSNPN and CDR2 SVGIG come from the germline V gene (reference sequence). V gave up 5 bases and J gave up 0 bases; unmatched junction bases: 11. The CDR3 loop spans 16 amino acids. This chain's CDR3 is CAWVLAGTGSSYEQYF. The CDR3 nucleotides are TGTGCCTGGGTACTCGCCGGGACAGGGAGCTCCTACGAGCAGTACTTC. Looking up the rest from reference TRBV30 and TRBJ2-7 gives the full variable domain: SQTIHQWPATLVQPVGSPLSLECTVEGTSNPNLYWYRQAAGRGLQLLFYSVGIGQISSEVPQNLSASRPQDRQFILSSKKLLLSDSGFYLCAWVLAGTGSSYEQYFGPGTRLTVT.

This clone was seen once. The rearrangement links TRBV7-9 to TRBJ1-4, with 8 bases that match TRBD1. The CDR3 contains 14 residues. Germline V lookup: CDR1 SEHNR, CDR2 FQNEAQ (reference sequence). The trim removed 6 bases at V and 8 bases at J, leaving 8 bases unmatched. In DNA, the CDR3 is TGTGCCAGCAGTTCCCGACAGGGGCGAGAAAAACTGTTTTTT. Amino acids: CASSSRQGREKLFF.

The rearrangement joins TRBV19 to TRBJ1-1; the D gene is possibly TRBD1 (6 bases). CDR1 and CDR2 (germline): LNHDA, SQIVND (reference sequence). Trimming removed 4 bases from V and 0 bases from J, with 9 bases in between. The CDR3 runs to 14 residues. The CDR3 DNA reads as TGTGCCAGTAGTACACAGGGAATGAACACTGAAGCTTTCTTT. Encoded protein: CASSTQGMNTEAFF.

This sequence joins TRBV9 and TRBJ1-6; the D gene is possibly TRBD1 (6 bases). CDR1 SGDLS and CDR2 YYNGEE come from the germline V gene. V was pared by 0 bases and J by 7 bases, with 11 bases between. The CDR3 extends over 15 amino acids. The CDR3 loop is CASSVGTARNSPLHF. CDR3 nucleotides: TGTGCCAGCAGCGTAGGGACAGCTCGGAATTCACCCCTCCACTTT.

The table lists this clone with a count of one. The V and J genes are TRBV2 and TRBJ2-7; TRBD2 aligns across 10 bases. V was clipped by 10 bases and J by 4 bases; unmatched bases: 13. This CDR3 region has 15 residues. CDR1 SNHLY and CDR2 FYNNEI come from the germline V gene. CDR3 in amino acids: CAIEVAGGSGYEQYF. The CDR3 DNA reads TGTGCCATAGAGGTAGCGGGGGGTTCCGGGTACGAGCAGTACTTC.

This chain joins TRBV5-1 and TRBJ2-6; the D gene is possibly TRBD1 (6 bases). Trimming removed 1 base at V and 4 bases at J, with 12 bases between. Germline V lookup: CDR1 SGHRS, CDR2 YFSETQ. CDR3 length: 16 residues. The CDR3 DNA is TGCGCCAGCAGCTTGCAGACAGGATCCGGGGCCAACGTCCTGACTTTC. It yields the protein CASSLQTGSGANVLTF.